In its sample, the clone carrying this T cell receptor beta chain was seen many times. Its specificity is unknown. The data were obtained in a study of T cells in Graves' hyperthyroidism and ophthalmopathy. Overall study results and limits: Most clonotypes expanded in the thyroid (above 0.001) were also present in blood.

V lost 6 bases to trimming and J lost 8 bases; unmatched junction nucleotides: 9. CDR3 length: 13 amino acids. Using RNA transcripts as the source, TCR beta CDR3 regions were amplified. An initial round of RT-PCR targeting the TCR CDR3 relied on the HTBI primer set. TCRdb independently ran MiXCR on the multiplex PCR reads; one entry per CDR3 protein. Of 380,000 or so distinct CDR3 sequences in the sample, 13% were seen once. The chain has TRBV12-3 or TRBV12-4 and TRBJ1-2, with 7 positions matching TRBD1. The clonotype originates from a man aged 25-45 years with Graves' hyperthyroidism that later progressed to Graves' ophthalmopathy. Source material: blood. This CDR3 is CASSHDRVGGYTF. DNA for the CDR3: TGTGCCAGCAGCCATGACAGGGTAGGGGGCTACACCTTC.